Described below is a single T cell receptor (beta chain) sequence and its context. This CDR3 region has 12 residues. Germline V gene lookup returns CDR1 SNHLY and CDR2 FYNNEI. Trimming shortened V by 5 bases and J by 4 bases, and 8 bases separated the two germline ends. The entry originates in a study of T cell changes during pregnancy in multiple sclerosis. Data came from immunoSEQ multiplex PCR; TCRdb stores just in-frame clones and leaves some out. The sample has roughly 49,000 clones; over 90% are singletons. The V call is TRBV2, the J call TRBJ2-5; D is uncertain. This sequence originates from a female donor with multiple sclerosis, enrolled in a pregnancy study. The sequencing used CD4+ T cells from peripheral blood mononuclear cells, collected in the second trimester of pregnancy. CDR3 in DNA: TGTGCCAGCAGTACTGTTGCAGAGACCCAGTACTTC. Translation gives CASSTVAETQYF.